These T cell receptor beta chains were read from a single sample in a study of cytomegalovirus exposure and HLA in healthy donors. The protocol was immunoSEQ multiplex PCR, while the TCRdb copy is restricted to in-frame clones and leaves out a portion. The repertoire consists of some 150,000 clones, with less than 80% occurring once and the leading ten covering approximately 0.76%. The sample comprised PBMCs. Receptor source: a female donor in good health and CMV-seronegative. Each CDR3 is given with its conserved first and last residue. D genes are given only for firm matches. The size of a clone is reported for some rows only, either as once, few or many, or as a class for expanded clones.

size,J,V,D,CDR3,DNA
.,TRBJ2-7,TRBV21-1,.,CASSKVPGRNEQYF,TGTGCCAGCAGCAAAGTCCCGGGTCGGAACGAGCAGTACTTC
.,TRBJ2-7,TRBV2,.,CASSLPGARLEQYF,TGTGCCAGCAGCTTGCCGGGAGCAAGACTCGAGCAGTACTTC
.,TRBJ2-7,TRBV28,TRBD1,CAISGTVYEQYF,TGTGCCATCTCCGGGACAGTCTACGAGCAGTACTTC
.,TRBJ2-3,TRBV7-3,TRBD2,CATRETSSNTDTQYF,TGTGCCACTCGGGAGACTAGCAGTAATACAGATACGCAGTATTTT
.,TRBJ2-1,TRBV2,TRBD2,CASSEREGLAGGSAYNEQFF,TGTGCCAGCAGTGAAAGGGAGGGACTAGCGGGGGGCAGTGCCTACAATGAGCAGTTCTTC
.,TRBJ1-2,TRBV6-5,TRBD1,CASSQTGMGGYTF,TGTGCCAGCAGCCAGACAGGGATGGGTGGCTACACCTTC
.,TRBJ1-2,TRBV11-2,.,CASSKGYGYTF,TGTGCCAGCAGCAAGGGGTATGGCTACACCTTC
once,TRBJ2-3,TRBV5-8,TRBD1,CASAGGGSSTDTQYF,TGTGCCAGCGCAGGGGGCGGGTCTAGCACAGATACGCAGTATTTT
few,TRBJ2-5,TRBV6-5,.,CASSYSRWLQETQYF,TGTGCCAGCAGTTACTCGAGGTGGTTGCAAGAGACCCAGTACTTC
.,TRBJ2-1,TRBV30,TRBD2,CAWSLTSGVQQFF,TGTGCCTGGAGTCTTACAAGCGGGGTACAGCAGTTCTTC
.,TRBJ2-3,TRBV29-1,.,CSVEGGSGTDTQYF,TGCAGCGTTGAAGGAGGATCCGGGACAGATACGCAGTATTTT
.,TRBJ1-3,TRBV10-3,.,CAITPQEGNTIYF,TGTGCCATCACTCCCCAGGAGGGGAACACCATATATTTT
.,TRBJ2-5,TRBV18,.,CASSPPAGAGETQYF,TGTGCCAGCTCACCACCGGCGGGGGCCGGGGAGACCCAGTACTTC
.,TRBJ1-3,TRBV10-3,.,CAISESGADTIYF,TGTGCCATCAGTGAGTCCGGAGCGGACACCATATATTTT
.,TRBJ1-5,TRBV7-2,TRBD1,CASSQGTGSQPQHF,TGTGCCAGCAGCCAGGGGACAGGGAGTCAGCCCCAGCATTTT
few,TRBJ2-7,TRBV19,TRBD2,CASSRGGLADSYEQYF,TGTGCCAGTAGTAGGGGGGGACTAGCGGACTCCTACGAGCAGTACTTC
.,TRBJ2-1,TRBV19,.,CASSIIRESYNEQFF,TGTGCCAGTAGTATAATCCGGGAGTCCTACAATGAGCAGTTCTTC